The 5 T cell receptor beta chains reported below all come from one sample, sequenced in a study of T cells in women clearing cervical HPV infection. Assay: immunoSEQ multiplex PCR; the TCRdb copy retains only in-frame clones and omits some. The table gives around 22,000 clones; the top ten clones make up 9% to 15% of it. Sequenced sample: blood buffy coat. These receptors all stem from a woman aged 18 to 75 with a cervical HPV16 infection that either progressed to CIN3+ or cleared (not recorded which).

On this clone itself: The read gets to within 3 residues of the CDR3 end, and the germline J gene fills in the rest. The rearrangement links TRBV7-2 to TRBJ1-1; weak D call: TRBD1 (6 bases). CDR3 length: 14 amino acids. V was shortened by 5 bases and J by 1 base, with 11 bases between the two germline ends. Looked up from germline, CDR1 is SGHTA and CDR2 is FQGNSA. The sequenced CDR3 bases are TGTGCCAGCAGCCTGAGACAGGCGAACACTGAA. Translated: CASSLRQANTE. The full CDR3 protein reads CASSLRQANTEAFF.

CDR3 sequence reads: CASSYSSSGRLGETQYF. The sequenced part of the CDR3 DNA is TGTGCCAGCAGTTACTCGTCTAGCGGGAGGCTCGGAGAGACG. The J gene is TRBJ2-3, the V gene TRBV6-2 or TRBV6-3; the match to TRBD2 covers 11 bases. Read data end 3 residues before the CDR3 end; the end is taken from the germline J gene. The CDR3 is 17 amino acids. The germline gives CDR1 MNHEY, CDR2 SVGEGT.

Concerning this clone: The missing CDR3 end, 3 residues past where the read stops, is filled in from the germline J gene. J is TRBJ1-2 and V is TRBV20-1, with D maybe TRBD1 (6 bases). Germline CDR1 DFQATT, CDR2 SNEGSKA (reference sequence). V shed 0 bases and J shed 4 bases, with 15 bases lying between them. The CDR3 length is 15 residues. CDR3 in amino acids: CSARESAGAGYGYTF. The DNA read from the CDR3 is TGCAGTGCTAGAGAGTCGGCAGGGGCGGGCTATGGC.

About this clone: Sequencing ends 3 residues short of the CDR3 end; the germline J gene provides the rest. The rearrangement uses TRBV9 and TRBJ2-2; D is ambiguous. Trimming shortened V by 3 bases and J by 1 base, and 10 bases separated the two germline ends. From germline, CDR1 is SGDLS and CDR2 YYNGEE. This CDR3 region has 15 residues. Partial CDR3 DNA: TGTGCCAGCAGCGAGGGCCGATTGAACACCGGGGAG. Translating gives CASSEGRLNTGE. The full-length CDR3 reads as CASSEGRLNTGELFF.

On this clone: The CDR3 end is not reached by the read, which stops 3 residues before it; the germline J gene fills it in. V is TRBV2 and J is TRBJ1-5, with D hard to call. The CDR3 is 14 residues long. Germline V gives CDR1 SNHLY, CDR2 FYNNEI. The CDR3 DNA, read in part, is TGTGCCAGCAGGACTAGGACGGCGGAGGGTCCC. It specifies CASRTRTAEGP. From start to end, the CDR3 is CASRTRTAEGPQHF. Together with reference TRBV2 and TRBJ1-5, the CDR3 gives the full variable domain: EPEVTQTPSHQVTQMGQEVILRCVPISNHLYFYWYRQILGQKVEFLVSFYNNEISEKSEIFDDQFSVERPDGSNFTLKIRSTKLEDSAMYFCASRTRTAEGPQHFGDGTRLSIL.